This record looks at one T cell receptor (beta chain) sequence and its context. Its target is unknown. The CDR3 has 14 amino acids. CDR1 KGHSH and CDR2 LQKENI come from the germline V gene. Losses at the gene ends were 0 bases for V and 4 bases for J; bases not matched to a gene: 2. The sample belongs to a study of shared clonotypes between healthy human individuals. Study outcomes and limitations: Only blood was sampled; tissue repertoires likely differ.

The authors ran unsorted PBMC replicate PCRs on 250 to 300 ng DNA, 25,000 to 35,000 T cell genomes. Data came from immunoSEQ multiplex PCR; TCRdb stores just in-frame clones and leaves some out. Seen here are some 510,000 clones, 79% observed once, and the top ten hold about an eighth. This receptor was obtained from a woman aged 40 to 55 in good health. Some clones in this sample may be carry-over from other donors' samples. The chain employs TRBV18 and TRBJ1-2; 7 nucleotides line up with TRBD1. Sequencing was performed on PBMCs. The CDR3 loop reads CASSPPGQSYGYTF. The CDR3 DNA follows: TGTGCCAGCTCACCACCGGGACAGTCCTATGGCTACACCTTC.